Below are 27 T cell receptor beta chains sequenced from a single sample in a study of regulatory T cells in long-lasting Graves disease (dated by TCRdb to the early 2020s). Read against the paper, the sample's time point label means: persistent/refractory GD, antithyroid drugs over 5 years with positive TRAb. For both TCR sequencing and RNA sequencing, RNA was extracted from PBMCs in TRIzol. Library creation used multiplex PCR. Sequencing used an Illumina HiSeq 4000. iRepertoire HTBI primers and Arm-PCR amplification of CDR3 regions were used to construct TCR beta libraries. TCRdb trimmed public reads at Q25 via fastp, called clones via MiXCR and kept in-frame beta chains. Each CDR3 protein gets just one entry, which takes the most common genes and DNA from the rows behind it. The sample data list over 300,000 distinct CDR3 sequences, and 15% to 20% of these were observed just once. 29% of the sample belongs to the ten largest clones.

The sample consisted of peripheral blood mononuclear cells (PBMCs), taken when the disease was refractory, from a patient treated with antithyroid drugs. The source is a female donor with Graves disease.

Written as DNA, the CDR3 is TGTGCCAGCAGTGGGCAGGGACCCTACGAGCAGTACTTC. It codes for CASSGQGPYEQYF. The genes are TRBV6-1 and TRBJ2-7; either TRBD1 or TRBD2 may fit D (5 bases each). The CDR3 consists of 13 residues. V was pared by 4 bases and J by 2 bases, with 9 bases between. CDR1 MNHNS and CDR2 SASEGT come from the germline V gene.

This clonotype was counted at least ten times. The genes are TRBV5-1 and TRBJ1-2; the D is unclear. This CDR3 is 14 amino acids long. Trimming left V 0 bases short and J 0 bases short, with 6 bases between. Germline V gene sequence: CDR1 SGHRS, CDR2 YFSETQ. CDR3 in amino acids: CASSLEVTNYGYTF. The CDR3 nucleotides are TGCGCCAGCAGCTTGGAGGTGACTAACTATGGCTACACCTTC.

This clonotype has only one observation. The chain employs TRBV12-3 or TRBV12-4 and TRBJ1-2; D is uncertain. The CDR3 totals 14 residues. The V end was cut by 0 bases, the J end by 3 bases, with 8 bases between. The DNA of the CDR3 is TGTGCCAGCAGTTTAGCGCTAGGATACTATGGCTACACCTTC. This encodes CASSLALGYYGYTF.

This clonotype was seen a handful of times. This chain links TRBV20-1 with TRBJ2-7; D is tentatively TRBD1 or TRBD2 (5 bases each). This CDR3 spans 11 amino acids. Per germline, CDR1 DFQATT and CDR2 SNEGSKA (reference sequence). The CDR3 loop is CSAREGGKGRV. The CDR3 nucleotides are TGCAGTGCTAGAGAAGGCGGAAAGGGACGAGTC.

This clonotype was seen more than once but under ten times. A read error may be the cause here, since a much bigger clone is one base away. V and J are TRBV28 and TRBJ1-6; D remains ambiguous. The CDR3 consists of 16 residues. Germline CDR1 reads MDHEN; CDR2 reads SYDVKM. The chain's CDR3 is CTSSPGGSGYNSPLHF. The CDR3 DNA sequence: TGTACCAGCAGTCCCGGAGGCAGCGGATATAATTCACCCCTCCACTTT.

This clonotype has only a few counts. This chain joins TRBV20-1 and TRBJ1-1; unclear D gene. Germline V lookup: CDR1 DFQATT, CDR2 SNEGSKA (reference sequence). V was pared by 3 bases and J by 1 base, with 6 bases between. CDR3 length: 12 residues. This CDR3 is CSASLGNTEAFF. The CDR3 region has the DNA TGCAGTGCTAGTCTGGGGAACACTGAAGCTTTCTTT.

This clonotype was observed a few times. The genes are TRBV6-2 or TRBV6-3 and TRBJ2-2; no clear D. With 5 bases removed from V and 4 bases from J, the gap between germline ends came to 8 bases. Germline values: CDR1 MNHEY, CDR2 SVGEGT. The CDR3 is 13 residues long. CDR3 nucleotide sequence: TGTGCCAGCAGTCCCCTGTTCACCGGGGAGCTGTTTTTT. Translating it yields CASSPLFTGELFF.

This clonotype occurred many times. The CDR3 here is CASSPQTEAFF. The CDR3 DNA sequence: TGTGCCAGCAGCCCCCAAACTGAAGCTTTCTTT. This chain uses TRBV7-9 with TRBJ1-1; the D is unclear. The CDR3 is made up of 11 amino acids. Trimming removed 5 bases at V and 5 bases at J, with 6 bases between. CDR1 is SEHNR, CDR2 FQNEAQ, per germline (reference sequence).

There are a few counts of this clonotype. The V call is TRBV24-1, the J call TRBJ2-7; possibly TRBD2 for D (6 bases). The CDR3 contains 13 residues. The germline V gene has CDR1 KGHDR and CDR2 SFDVKD. Trimming took off 7 bases at V and 3 bases at J, with 12 bases between the two ends. This chain's CDR3 is CATSRSGVYEQYF. The CDR3 nucleotides are TGTGCCACCAGCAGGTCGGGGGTCTACGAGCAGTACTTC.

This clonotype was recorded many times. This chain joins TRBV10-3 and TRBJ2-5; TRBD2 aligns across 8 bases. Losses at the gene ends were 2 bases for V and 3 bases for J; bases not matched to a gene: 5. Per germline, CDR1 ENHRY and CDR2 SYGVKD. This CDR3 has 15 amino acids. The CDR3 here is CAISEGRAGEETQYF. The CDR3 DNA follows: TGTGCCATCAGTGAGGGTCGAGCGGGAGAAGAGACCCAGTACTTC.

This clonotype has a handful of counts. This chain joins TRBV27 and TRBJ1-6, with D tentatively TRBD1 (6 bases). The germline V gene encodes CDR1 MNHEY and CDR2 SMNVEV (reference sequence). Trimming shortened V by 5 bases and J by 6 bases, and 11 bases separated the two germline ends. This CDR3 is built from 14 residues. The CDR3 region is CASSVRGPNSPLHF. CDR3 DNA: TGTGCCAGCAGTGTGCGGGGGCCTAATTCACCCCTCCACTTT.

This clonotype occurred many times. This CDR3 is CASSYLRGRETQYF. The CDR3 nucleotides are TGTGCCAGCAGTTACCTCCGGGGGCGTGAGACCCAGTACTTC. The V call is TRBV6-5, the J call TRBJ2-5; D is possibly TRBD1 or TRBD2 (6 bases each). The V end lost 2 bases, the J end lost 5 bases, and 12 bases lay between the germline ends. The CDR3 is 14 amino acids. The V gene's germline CDR1 is MNHEY and CDR2 SVGAGI.

This clonotype occurred a few times. The chain has TRBV18 and TRBJ1-4; 8 nucleotides align to TRBD1. The ends lost 5 bases at V and 0 bases at J; junction bases unmatched: 8. The CDR3 is 17 residues long. Germline V CDR1 and CDR2: KGHSH, LQKENI. The CDR3 spells CASSKSDRVTTNEKLFF. In DNA, the CDR3 is TGTGCCAGCTCAAAATCGGACAGGGTAACAACTAATGAAAAACTGTTTTTT. Full variable domain (rest looked up from reference TRBV18 and TRBJ1-4): NAGVMQNPRHLVRRRGQEARLRCSPMKGHSHVYWYRQLPEEGLKFMVYLQKENIIDESGMPKERFSAEFPKEGPSILRIQQVVRGDSAAYFCASSKSDRVTTNEKLFFGSGTQLSVL.

There are a few counts of this clonotype. The gene calls are TRBV5-5 and TRBJ2-7, with D possibly TRBD2 on 5 matching bases. In germline, CDR1 is SGHKS, CDR2 YYEKEE (reference sequence). The CDR3 spans 15 residues. V was trimmed by 0 bases and J by 2 bases, leaving 12 bases between them. The CDR3: CASSLGGYGAYEQYF. In DNA form, the CDR3 reads TGTGCCAGCAGCTTGGGAGGGTATGGGGCCTACGAGCAGTACTTC. Full variable domain (outside the CDR3, taken from reference TRBV5-5 and TRBJ2-7): DAGVTQSPTHLIKTRGQQVTLRCSPISGHKSVSWYQQVLGQGPQFIFQYYEKEERGRGNFPDRFSARQFPNYSSELNVNALLLGDSALYLCASSLGGYGAYEQYFGPGTRLTVT.

The sample holds many counts of this clonotype. The chain has TRBV10-3 and TRBJ1-1; 8 bases are shared with TRBD1. The V segment lost 8 bases and the J segment 2 bases; nucleotides outside the gene matches: 7. This CDR3 is built from 14 residues. Germline V gene data show CDR1 as ENHRY and CDR2 as SYGVKD. The CDR3 DNA reads as TGTGCCATCGGACAGGGACCATTCAACACTGAAGCTTTCTTT. Translated, it gives CAIGQGPFNTEAFF.

This clonotype was detected many times. V usage is TRBV7-2 and J usage is TRBJ2-5; D might be TRBD1 (6 bases). The V gene lost 2 bases and the J gene lost 7 bases, with 20 bases spanning the gap. The germline CDR1 and CDR2 sequences are SGHTA and FQGNSA. The CDR3 spans 16 residues. In nucleotides, the CDR3 is TGTGCCAGCAGCTTAAGAAGACAGGCCTATTCTGGGACCCAGTACTTC. Translation: CASSLRRQAYSGTQYF.

This clonotype was seen a few times. The chain joins TRBV7-2 to TRBJ1-2; weak D call: TRBD1 (6 bases). The length of the CDR3 is 14 residues. Trimming pared 5 bases from V and 6 bases from J, leaving 16 bases between. Germline-derived CDR1 and CDR2 are SGHTA and FQGNSA. DNA for the CDR3: TGTGCCAGCAGCCCCCTGAGTGGGGGGCATGGCTACACCTTC. This gives the protein CASSPLSGGHGYTF.

This sequence joins TRBV7-8 and TRBJ2-7; D perhaps matches TRBD2 (5 bases). The CDR3 length is 14 residues. Germline V gene data show CDR1 as SGHVS and CDR2 as FQNEAQ. The germline V and J ends were trimmed by 1 base and 12 bases, with 19 bases remaining between them. DNA of the CDR3: TGTGCCAGCAGCTTAGAAGACCGGTCGGTCGAGGGGTACTTC. Translated, it gives CASSLEDRSVEGYF. The full variable domain, its missing parts supplied by reference TRBV7-8 and TRBJ2-7, is GAGVSQSPRYKVAKRGQDVALRCDPISGHVSLFWYQQALGQGPEFLTYFQNEAQLDKSGLPSDRFFAERPEGSVSTLKIQRTQQEDSAVYLCASSLEDRSVEGYFGPGTRLTVT.

This clonotype was seen more than once but under ten times. The V gene is TRBV28, the J gene TRBJ2-2; 7 nucleotides line up with TRBD2. Germline V CDR1 and CDR2: MDHEN, SYDVKM. The CDR3 extends over 19 amino acids. V shed 0 bases, J shed 1 base, and the junction held 11 bases outside the gene matches. The CDR3 protein is CASSLWWGRASGNTGELFF. As DNA, the CDR3 is TGTGCCAGCAGTTTATGGTGGGGCAGGGCTAGCGGGAACACCGGGGAGCTGTTTTTT.

V is TRBV6-1 and J is TRBJ1-6; the D is unclear. Trimming took 4 bases from V and 7 from J, leaving 17 bases between them. The CDR3 runs 16 residues. Per the germline V gene, CDR1 is MNHNS and CDR2 is SASEGT. CDR3 bases: TGTGCCAGCAGTGTACTCAAGGTTAGCGGAAATTCACCCCTCCACTTT. It specifies CASSVLKVSGNSPLHF.

The J gene is TRBJ1-2, the V gene TRBV30; D gene unclear. The CDR3 length is 13 residues. Germline V CDR1 and CDR2: GTSNPN, SVGIG (reference sequence). The V gene lost 4 bases and the J gene lost 0 bases, with 9 bases spanning the gap. CDR3 sequence reads: CAWMPRTNYGYTF. The DNA of the CDR3 is TGTGCCTGGATGCCCCGAACTAACTATGGCTACACCTTC. Supplemented by reference TRBV30 and TRBJ1-2, the full variable domain reads SQTIHQWPATLVQPVGSPLSLECTVEGTSNPNLYWYRQAAGRGLQLLFYSVGIGQISSEVPQNLSASRPQDRQFILSSKKLLLSDSGFYLCAWMPRTNYGYTFGSGTRLTVV.

This clonotype has more than one count but fewer than ten. This chain links TRBV28 with TRBJ1-5, with D perhaps TRBD1 (5 bases). The CDR3 is made up of 17 amino acids. The ends were cut back, 0 bases at V and 0 bases at J, with 12 bases in the middle. CDR1 and CDR2 from the germline V gene are MDHEN and SYDVKM. The CDR3 protein is CASSLWGGTLSNQPQHF. CDR3 sequence (DNA): TGTGCCAGCAGTTTATGGGGAGGGACCCTTAGCAATCAGCCCCAGCATTTT. The whole variable domain, remainder taken from reference TRBV28 and TRBJ1-5, is DVKVTQSSRYLVKRTGEKVFLECVQDMDHENMFWYRQDPGLGLRLIYFSYDVKMKEKGDIPEGYSVSREKKERFSLILESASTNQTSMYLCASSLWGGTLSNQPQHFGDGTRLSIL.

This clonotype has ten or more counts. The chain recombines TRBV6-5 with TRBJ2-7, with D possibly being TRBD2 (6 bases). The CDR3 runs to 13 residues. The ends were cut back, 4 bases at V and 13 bases at J, with 20 bases in the middle. Germline assignment: CDR1 MNHEY and CDR2 SVGAGI. CDR3 region: CASSWAGRSELYF. The CDR3 DNA reads TGTGCCAGCAGTTGGGCGGGGCGATCAGAGCTCTACTTC.

This clonotype is a singleton in its sample. V usage is TRBV18 and J usage is TRBJ1-1; perhaps TRBD1 as D (6 bases). Germline assignment: CDR1 KGHSH and CDR2 LQKENI. Trimming took 0 bases from V and 1 from J, leaving 9 bases between them. CDR3 size: 15 residues. The CDR3 spells CASSPPSRGNTEAFF. CDR3 DNA: TGTGCCAGCTCACCACCGAGCAGGGGGAACACTGAAGCTTTCTTT.

The genes are TRBV4-1 and TRBJ2-7, with TRBD2 matching 7 bases. This CDR3 has 14 residues. V was pared by 1 base and J by 6 bases, with 6 bases of the junction left unmatched. Looked up from germline, CDR1 is MGHRA and CDR2 is YSYEKL. The CDR3 region has the DNA TGCGCCAGCAGCCAAGTTCTGCGGGAGAGCGAGCAGTACTTC. This translates into CASSQVLRESEQYF.

The chain is built from TRBV28 and TRBJ1-5; D is ambiguous. V lost 2 bases to trimming and J lost 4 bases, with 18 bases between them. Per the germline V gene, CDR1 is MDHEN and CDR2 is SYDVKM. The CDR3 extends over 17 amino acids. As DNA, the CDR3 is TGTGCCAGCAGTTTAGACCTGGAGGGCCAGGCAAATCAGCCCCAGCATTTT. Its translation: CASSLDLEGQANQPQHF.

This clonotype was counted at least ten times. This chain uses TRBV7-3 with TRBJ2-5, with 9 bases matching TRBD1. Germline lookup yields CDR1 SGHTA and CDR2 FQGTGA. This CDR3 comprises 16 residues. The V gene end was trimmed by 5 bases and the J gene end by 5 bases; junction bases not matched to a gene: 12. The CDR3 reads CASSPLPGQGWETQYF. Here the CDR3 DNA reads TGTGCCAGCAGCCCACTTCCGGGACAGGGCTGGGAGACCCAGTACTTC.